This T cell receptor beta chain was profiled in a study of T cells after yellow fever vaccination (dated by TCRdb to the late 2010s). About the full investigation: The SMART-Seq v4 Ultra Low Input RNA kit was used to prepare libraries from fractions with low cell numbers. To track T-cell clones before and after primary and booster YFV17D yellow fever vaccination, bulk TCR alpha and beta repertoires were sequenced longitudinally. Two healthy male donors, one aged 18 to 30 and one aged 30 to 40 years, were included in the cohort. Blood was drawn at multiple timepoints before and after primary and secondary immunization, with bulk PBMC replicates and cell subsets isolated.

Broader findings and caveats from the paper: Computational filtering was needed because FACS-sorted repertoires could contain abundant contaminating clonotypes from the bulk population. The secondary T-cell response was weaker than the primary response but faster, peaking on day 5 instead of day 15. A small share of clonotypes was detected in both CD4 and CD8 compartments, with the overlap likely arising from convergent recombination. The study included only two donors, which limits how far the findings can be generalized. After the booster, most clones that had expanded after primary vaccination were detected again (around 96% of CD4 and 88% of CD8), suggesting broad maintenance of memory.

This clonotype was detected a few times. What this receptor recognizes is not known. Base-call qualities are not available, and no considerably larger clone is one nucleotide away. TCR cDNA was synthesized by 5'RACE template switching, through which a universal primer site and unique molecular identifiers were introduced. Priming of cDNA synthesis was performed from both the TCR alpha and TCR beta constant segments. Libraries were amplified in two PCR steps, with sample barcodes and sequencing adapters added in the second step. Sequencing of libraries was done on Illumina HiSeq 2500 (2x100 bp) or NovaSeq (2x150 bp). The authors' analysis ran thus. MIGEC handled demultiplexing of reads and collapsing into UMI consensus sequences, while MiXCR performed V(D)J alignment. Vaccine-responding clonotypes were identified with edgeR using replicate PBMC samples, with FDR below 0.01 and a log2 fold change above 5 up to day 15 being required. CD4 or CD8 identity was assigned to each bulk clonotype according to whether the clonotype was present at higher abundance in the sequenced CD4 repertoire or the sequenced CD8 repertoire. Using fastp trimming at Q25 and MiXCR clonotype assembly, TCRdb reanalyzed the public sequencing data and kept in-frame beta chains. Rows are unified per CDR3 protein, each entry keeping the most common DNA and genes. The V and J calls follow TCRdb's processing rather than the paper's. A total of 500,000 to 650,000 distinct CDR3 sequences appear in this sample, around 16% of them only once. The ten largest clonotypes hold around a sixth of the sample.

Trimming removed 4 bases from V and 2 bases from J, leaving 15 bases between the germline ends. The germline V gene (reference sequence) sets CDR1 to DFQATT and CDR2 to SNEGSKA. From its cysteine to its phenylalanine, the CDR3 spans 15 amino acids. Only the CDR3 region is kept as DNA, spanning 45 bases read in frame from base 1. According to the study, the label for this sample's treatment or condition signals: live attenuated yellow fever vaccine strain. At every blood-draw timepoint, two biological replicates of bulk PBMCs were collected. A standard Ficoll-Paque protocol was used to isolate PBMCs from peripheral blood. RNA was extracted with TriZol from bulk PBMCs, CD4 and CD8 fractions, and dextramer-positive and dextramer-negative fractions.

Sequenced here: PBMCs, sampled 5 to 6 days after the first yellow fever vaccination. This chain is built from TRBV20-1 and TRBJ1-5; TRBD1 is a weak D gene call, 6 bases matching. The receptor was isolated from a man aged 18-30 years who received the YFV17D yellow fever vaccine. The encoded CDR3 is CSAIQDSQGNQPQHF. The nucleotide sequence is TGCAGTGCTATACAGGACAGTCAGGGCAATCAGCCCCAGCATTTT.